This entry is about one T cell receptor (beta chain). TCRdb's copy holds only in-frame clones and misses some; the assay was immunoSEQ multiplex PCR. This table has over 25,000 clones, about nine tenths appearing once. The CDR3 extends over 15 amino acids. The germline gives CDR1 MGHRA, CDR2 YSYEKL. The V end lost 2 bases, the J end lost 0 bases, and 8 bases lay between the germline ends. The sample comes from a study of T cell changes during pregnancy in multiple sclerosis. The chain links TRBV4-1 to TRBJ1-5, with TRBD1 as a possible D gene (6 bases). This specimen consisted of CD8+ T cells from peripheral blood mononuclear cells, obtained in the second trimester of pregnancy. This clonotype was sampled from a female donor in good health, enrolled as a control in a pregnancy study. The CDR3 here is CASSQSGVSNQPQHF. CDR3 DNA sequence: TGCGCCAGCAGCCAATCAGGGGTTAGCAATCAGCCCCAGCATTTT.